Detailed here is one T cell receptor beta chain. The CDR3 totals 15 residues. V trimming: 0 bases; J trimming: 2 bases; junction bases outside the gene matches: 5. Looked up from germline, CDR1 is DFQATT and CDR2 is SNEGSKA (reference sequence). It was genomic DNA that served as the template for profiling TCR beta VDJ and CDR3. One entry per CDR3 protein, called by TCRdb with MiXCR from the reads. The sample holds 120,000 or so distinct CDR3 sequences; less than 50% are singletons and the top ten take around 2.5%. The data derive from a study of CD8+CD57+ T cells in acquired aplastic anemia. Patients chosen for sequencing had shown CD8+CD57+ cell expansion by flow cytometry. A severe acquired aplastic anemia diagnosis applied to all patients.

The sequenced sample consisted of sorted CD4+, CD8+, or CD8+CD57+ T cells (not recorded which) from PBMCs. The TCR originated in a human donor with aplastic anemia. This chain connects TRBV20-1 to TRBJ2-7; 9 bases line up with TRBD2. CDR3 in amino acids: CSARDPGLAAYEQYF. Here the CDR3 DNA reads TGCAGTGCTAGAGATCCGGGACTAGCAGCCTACGAGCAGTACTTC.